What follows are 4 T cell receptor beta chains derived from one specimen sequenced in a study of blood T cell repertoires in COVID-19. Sequencing was performed with immunoSEQ multiplex PCR; in TCRdb, only in-frame clones are kept and a portion is missing. The data contain roughly 290,000 clones, around nine tenths of them seen just once; the ten biggest clones take up 1.7%. Input material: PBMCs or T cells enriched from blood (not recorded which). The receptor source for this set is a middle-aged woman who had recovered from COVID-19.

The rearrangement links TRBV27 to TRBJ1-4; D not resolved. This CDR3 spans 14 amino acids. The V end lost 3 bases, the J end lost 10 bases, and 15 bases lay between the germline ends. Germline CDR1 MNHEY, CDR2 SMNVEV (reference sequence). CDR3 region: CASSFARSGTKLFF. CDR3 nucleotide sequence: TGTGCCAGCAGTTTCGCTCGCTCCGGTACAAAACTGTTTTTT.

In this sample, this clone turned up once. The V gene is TRBV5-1, the J gene TRBJ2-2, with D unresolved. From germline, CDR1 is SGHRS and CDR2 YFSETQ. The CDR3 loop spans 14 amino acids. V dropped 4 bases and J dropped 2 bases, with 9 bases sitting between them. CDR3 DNA: TGCGCCAGCAGCCCCTTAGTTAACACCGGGGAGCTGTTTTTT. It codes for CASSPLVNTGELFF.

The chain is built from TRBV7-2 and TRBJ2-1; 9 nucleotides line up with TRBD2. V lost 1 base, J lost 3 bases, and 1 base stayed unmatched. The germline V gene encodes CDR1 SGHTA and CDR2 FQGNSA. The CDR3 totals 15 residues. Here the CDR3 DNA reads TGTGCCAGCAGCTTAGAACTAGCGGGCTACAATGAGCAGTTCTTC. Amino acid sequence: CASSLELAGYNEQFF.

The chain is built from TRBV2 and TRBJ1-6; D may be TRBD1 (6 bases). The CDR3 extends over 14 amino acids. Germline CDR1 SNHLY, CDR2 FYNNEI. V lost 6 bases, J lost 7 bases, and 13 bases lay in between. The CDR3 loop is CASSTQGTNSPLHF. CDR3 DNA sequence: TGTGCCAGCAGCACACAGGGAACGAATTCACCCCTCCACTTT.